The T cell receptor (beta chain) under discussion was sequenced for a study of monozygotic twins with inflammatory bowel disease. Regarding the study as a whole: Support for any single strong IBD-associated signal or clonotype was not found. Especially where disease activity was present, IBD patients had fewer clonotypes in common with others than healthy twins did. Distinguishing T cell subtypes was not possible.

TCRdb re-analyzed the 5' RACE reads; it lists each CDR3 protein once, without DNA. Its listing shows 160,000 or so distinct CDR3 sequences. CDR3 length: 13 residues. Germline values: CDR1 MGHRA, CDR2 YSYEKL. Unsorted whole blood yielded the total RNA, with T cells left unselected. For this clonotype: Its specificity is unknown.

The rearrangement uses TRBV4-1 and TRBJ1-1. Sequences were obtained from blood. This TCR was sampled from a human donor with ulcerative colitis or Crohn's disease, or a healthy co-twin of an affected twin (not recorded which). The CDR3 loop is CASSQGSRTEAFF.